The clone carrying this TCR beta chain was picked up a small number of times. The sample originates from a study of blood T cell repertoires in COVID-19. Turning to the study itself: The study drew acute and convalescent COVID-19 samples from the United States, Italy and Spain. PBMCs, B-cell-depleted T cells, or T cells provided the cDNA or gDNA that made up the material.

Germline assignment: CDR1 MGHRA and CDR2 YSYEKL. Trimming cost V 1 base and J 1 base, with 14 bases left between them. The length of the CDR3 is 16 residues. Participant age was about 18 to 100 years, and participants resided in 25 or so US areas. Original methodology: It was from reference gene primer amplification that nucleated cell counts were estimated. Assay used: immunoSEQ multiplex PCR; TCRdb lists only in-frame clones, some missing. Clone size and V and J calls were adopted from that table, with D and trimming inferred from the DNA. The table records under 300,000 clones, around 90% of them present only once.

The chain recombines TRBV4-1 with TRBJ2-7; D is possibly TRBD2 (7 bases). The material sequenced was PBMCs or T cells enriched from blood (not recorded which). The receptor was derived from a woman aged 50 to 60 who had recovered from COVID-19. The CDR3 loop reads CASSQVSRGGSYEQYF. The CDR3 DNA reads TGCGCCAGCAGCCAAGTGTCGAGGGGGGGGTCCTACGAGCAGTACTTC.